A single sample is the source of the 17 T cell receptor beta chains below, sequenced in a study of cytomegalovirus exposure and HLA in healthy donors (dated by TCRdb to the late 2010s). Libraries were constructed by the immunoSEQ multiplex PCR assay. For the multiplex PCR, a mixture combining 60 forward primers for TCR Vbeta segments and 13 reverse primers for TCR Jbeta segments was used. In its TCRdb copy, this immuneACCESS table keeps in-frame sequences only and misses some clones. Where compared with another copy, unresolved V genes explain less than half of these, and the others have no known cause. The sample table contains 100,000 or so clones; only one count was recorded for more than 60% of them. The top ten constitute 2% to 3% of the sample. The source material was PBMCs. The receptors shown here come from a man aged 50 to 60 in good health and CMV-seronegative.

This clone was seen just once. CDR3 residues: CASLPLNGNEQFF. In nucleotides, the CDR3 is TGTGCCTCCCTCCCTCTAAACGGCAATGAGCAGTTCTTC. V and J are TRBV27 and TRBJ2-1; unclear D gene. There are 13 residues in the CDR3. Germline lookup yields CDR1 MNHEY and CDR2 SMNVEV (reference sequence). Between the trimmed V and J ends, which lost 11 bases and 6 bases, there was a span of 17 bases.

The chain links TRBV6-5 to TRBJ2-7, with no clear D. The CDR3 is 16 amino acids. Per germline, CDR1 MNHEY and CDR2 SVGAGI. V was trimmed by 0 bases and J by 0 bases, leaving 12 bases between them. The CDR3 reads CASSYSLVPLSYEQYF. CDR3 DNA: TGTGCCAGCAGTTACTCCCTCGTTCCTCTCTCCTACGAGCAGTACTTC.

The CDR3 DNA is TGTGCCAGCAGTGCGCGATCCAACAGGGTGGACACTGAAGCTTTCTTT. It encodes CASSARSNRVDTEAFF. The gene calls are TRBV6-1 and TRBJ1-1; a possible D gene is TRBD1 (6 bases). Germline V gene sequence: CDR1 MNHNS, CDR2 SASEGT. The V and J ends lost 4 bases and 3 bases respectively, with 18 bases between them. This CDR3 spans 16 amino acids.

The chain couples TRBV4-1 to TRBJ1-1; 7 nucleotides align to TRBD1. Trimming took 2 bases from V and 4 from J; bases not matched to a gene: 7. CDR3 length equals 15 residues. Germline lookup yields CDR1 MGHRA and CDR2 YSYEKL. The CDR3 here is CASSQSTGVVTEAFF. The CDR3 DNA is TGCGCCAGCAGCCAATCCACAGGGGTGGTCACTGAAGCTTTCTTT.

On this clone: The junction departs from the called germline gene at one end, perhaps through a read error. The chain couples TRBV29-1 to TRBJ2-5, with D possibly being TRBD2 (5 bases). Germline CDR1 SQVTM, CDR2 ANQGSEA. CDR3 length: 13 amino acids. CDR3 DNA sequence: TGCAGCGTTGAACAAGGTCGGGGAGAGGCCCAGTACTTC. Amino acid sequence: CSVEQGRGEAQYF.

The genes are TRBV5-1 and TRBJ2-1; 10 nucleotides align to TRBD1. V trimming: 0 bases; J trimming: 4 bases; junction bases outside the gene matches: 4. The length of the CDR3 is 16 residues. Germline CDR1 SGHRS, CDR2 YFSETQ. This CDR3 reads CASSLDGTGAYNEQFF. CDR3 nucleotides: TGCGCCAGCAGCTTGGATGGGACAGGGGCTTACAATGAGCAGTTCTTC.

The gene calls are TRBV28 and TRBJ2-1; D is unclear. From germline, CDR1 is MDHEN and CDR2 SYDVKM. This CDR3 spans 10 amino acids. V was shortened by 10 bases and J by 6 bases, with 7 bases between the two germline ends. The CDR3 coding sequence is TGTGCCATCGGGTCCAATGAGCAGTTCTTC. Protein sequence: CAIGSNEQFF.

The CDR3 bases are TGTGCCAGCAGAGGACAGGATCCTTCACCCCTCCACTTT. It translates to CASRGQDPSPLHF. This sequence joins TRBV6-5 and TRBJ1-6, with 7 bases identical to TRBD1. After removal of 6 bases from V and 9 bases from J, the junction contained 5 bases not matched to a gene. CDR3 length equals 13 residues. Germline values: CDR1 MNHEY, CDR2 SVGAGI.

This clone has just a few counts. V is TRBV5-1 and J is TRBJ2-3, with TRBD1 as a possible D gene (6 bases). The CDR3 loop spans 14 amino acids. The germline V gene has CDR1 SGHRS and CDR2 YFSETQ. Deletions cut 0 bases from V and 2 bases from J, with 7 bases between. CDR3 bases: TGCGCCAGCAGCTTGGACAGGGTCACAGATACGCAGTATTTT. This codes for CASSLDRVTDTQYF. Supplemented by reference TRBV5-1 and TRBJ2-3, the full variable domain reads KAGVTQTPRYLIKTRGQQVTLSCSPISGHRSVSWYQQTPGQGLQFLFEYFSETQRNKGNFPGRFSGRQFSNSRSEMNVSTLELGDSALYLCASSLDRVTDTQYFGPGTRLTVL.

CDR3 amino acids: CASSLGGEVTNEKLFF. The CDR3 DNA sequence: TGTGCCAGCAGTTTAGGGGGCGAGGTAACTAATGAAAAACTGTTTTTT. The chain links TRBV28 to TRBJ1-4; TRBD1 is a possible D gene (6 bases). The CDR3 contains 16 residues. Germline-derived CDR1 and CDR2 are MDHEN and SYDVKM. Trimming took 2 bases from V and 1 from J, leaving 11 bases between them.

About this clone itself: The germline gene is not matched at one end of the junction; a read error may be the cause. The chain uses TRBV7-7 and TRBJ2-7; D might be TRBD2 (6 bases). Per the germline V gene, CDR1 is SSHAT and CDR2 is FNYEAQ (reference sequence). The CDR3 has 13 residues. CDR3 protein: CASSLAESYEQYF. CDR3 in DNA: TGTGCTAGCAGCTTAGCGGAGTCCTACGAGCAGTACTTC.

This clone showed up just once. This chain uses TRBV5-1 with TRBJ1-6; maybe TRBD1 (5 bases). The CDR3 sequence is 14 residues long. Germline V CDR1 and CDR2: SGHRS, YFSETQ. The germline V and J ends were trimmed by 2 bases and 5 bases, with 8 bases remaining between them. The CDR3 is CASSLDSNNSPLHF. The CDR3, as DNA: TGCGCCAGCAGCTTAGACAGTAATAATTCACCCCTCCACTTT.

The J gene is TRBJ2-5, the V gene TRBV27, with 8 bases identical to TRBD1. Germline-derived CDR1 and CDR2 are MNHEY and SMNVEV (reference sequence). There are 12 residues in the CDR3. V was pared by 10 bases and J by 5 bases, with 6 bases of the junction left unmatched. The CDR3 bases are TGTGCCACCTCGACAGGGGATGAGACCCAGTACTTC. It translates to CATSTGDETQYF.

CDR3 sequence reads: CASRPQGDGVEKLFF. In nucleotides, the CDR3 is TGTGCCAGCAGGCCCCAGGGGGACGGCGTTGAAAAACTGTTTTTT. The chain joins TRBV6-6 to TRBJ1-4, with TRBD1 matching 7 bases. Germline CDR1 reads MNHNY; CDR2 reads SVGAGI (reference sequence). Trimming removed 6 bases from V and 7 bases from J; junction bases left unmatched: 11. CDR3 length equals 15 residues.

The chain uses TRBV9 and TRBJ2-2; D remains ambiguous. Looked up from germline, CDR1 is SGDLS and CDR2 is YYNGEE. Between the trimmed V and J ends, which lost 0 bases and 0 bases, there was a span of 9 bases. The CDR3 has 16 amino acids. The CDR3 coding sequence is TGTGCCAGCAGCGTAGGGCCAGCGACGAACACCGGGGAGCTGTTTTTT. Translating it yields CASSVGPATNTGELFF.

The chain carries TRBV11-2 and TRBJ2-7; maybe TRBD1 (5 bases). This CDR3 is 12 amino acids long. Germline loops: CDR1 SGHAT, CDR2 FQNNGV. Trimming took 6 bases from V and 4 from J, leaving 10 bases between them. The CDR3 here is CASSLGQYEQYF. In nucleotides, the CDR3 is TGTGCCAGCAGTCTGGGGCAATACGAGCAGTACTTC. Full variable domain (missing parts from reference TRBV11-2 and TRBJ2-7): EAGVAQSPRYKIIEKRQSVAFWCNPISGHATLYWYQQILGQGPKLLIQFQNNGVVDDSQLPKDRFSAERLKGVDSTLKIQPAKLEDSAVYLCASSLGQYEQYFGPGTRLTVT.

As regards this clone: Compared with germline, one end of the junction differs, possibly owing to a read error. This chain joins TRBV7-7 and TRBJ2-7, with 7 nucleotides matching TRBD1. Germline V gene data show CDR1 as SSHAT and CDR2 as FNYEAQ (reference sequence). There are 15 residues in the CDR3. This CDR3 reads CASSLTTGIVDEQYF. The CDR3 region has the DNA TGTGCTAGCAGCTTAACGACAGGGATTGTCGACGAGCAGTACTTC.